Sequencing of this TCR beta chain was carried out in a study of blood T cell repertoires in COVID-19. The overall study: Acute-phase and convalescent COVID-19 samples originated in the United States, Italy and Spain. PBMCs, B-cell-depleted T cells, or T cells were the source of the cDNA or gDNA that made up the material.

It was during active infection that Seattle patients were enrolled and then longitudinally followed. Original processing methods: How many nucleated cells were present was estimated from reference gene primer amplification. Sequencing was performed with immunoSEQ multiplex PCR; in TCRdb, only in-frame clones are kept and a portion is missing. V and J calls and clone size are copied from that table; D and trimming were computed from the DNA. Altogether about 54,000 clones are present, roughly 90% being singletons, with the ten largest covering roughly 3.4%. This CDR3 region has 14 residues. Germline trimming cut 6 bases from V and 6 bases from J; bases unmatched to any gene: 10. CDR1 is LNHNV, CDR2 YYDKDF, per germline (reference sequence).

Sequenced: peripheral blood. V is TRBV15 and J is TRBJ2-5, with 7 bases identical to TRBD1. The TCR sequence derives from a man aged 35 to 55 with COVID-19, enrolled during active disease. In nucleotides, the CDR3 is TGTGCCACCAGACGTTTAGGGGGCGAACAGACCCAGTACTTC. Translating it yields CATRRLGGEQTQYF.